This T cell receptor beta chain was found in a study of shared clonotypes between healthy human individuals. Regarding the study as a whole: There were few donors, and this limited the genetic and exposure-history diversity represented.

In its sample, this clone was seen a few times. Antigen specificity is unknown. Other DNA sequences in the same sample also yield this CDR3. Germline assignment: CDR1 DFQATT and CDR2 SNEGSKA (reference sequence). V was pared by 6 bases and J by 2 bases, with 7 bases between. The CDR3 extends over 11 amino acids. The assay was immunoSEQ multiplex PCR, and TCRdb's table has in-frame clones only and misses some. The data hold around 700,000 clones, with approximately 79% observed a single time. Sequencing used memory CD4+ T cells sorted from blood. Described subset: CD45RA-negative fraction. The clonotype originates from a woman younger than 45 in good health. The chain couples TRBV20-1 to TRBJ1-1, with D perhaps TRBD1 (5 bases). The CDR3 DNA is TGCAGTGCCAGGGAAAACACTGAAGCTTTCTTT. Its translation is CSARENTEAFF.